This is a list of T cell receptor beta chains from one sample in a study of T-cell reconstitution after alpha-beta-depleted transplantation in children. From the PCR reads, TCRdb called clonotypes with MiXCR, one entry per CDR3 protein. Of some 600,000 distinct CDR3 sequences listed, around 16% are singletons. The material sequenced was PBMCs from the stem cell graft donor, taken from the stem cell graft. These receptors all stem from a human donor who donated a stem cell graft to a child with acute myeloid leukemia. Both conserved end residues are part of each CDR3. The D gene is left open where the match is weak. Where a row states a size, it is once, few, many or the class of an expanded clone; other rows omit it.

TGTGCCAGCAGTGGACATTGGGACCAGCCCCAGCATTTT	CASSGHWDQPQHF	TRBV12-3/TRBV12-4	TRBJ1-5	NA	NA
TGTGCCAGCAGTACCCAAGACAGGGGAGGGACCCAGTACTTC	CASSTQDRGGTQYF	TRBV28	TRBJ2-5	few	TRBD1
TGCAGCGCCTCAGACAGGGTCGATGAGCAGTTCTTC	CSASDRVDEQFF	TRBV29-1	TRBJ2-1	many	TRBD1
TGCAGTGCCCTCGGTCGAGAAGGCACAGGAAACACTGAAGCTTTCTTT	CSALGREGTGNTEAFF	TRBV20-1	TRBJ1-1	many	NA
TGTGCCACCAGTGACCCAACTAGCGGCCGCACAGATACGCAGTATTTT	CATSDPTSGRTDTQYF	TRBV24-1	TRBJ2-3	NA	TRBD2
TGCAGTGCTACCTACCGGAGCACAGATACGCAGTATTTT	CSATYRSTDTQYF	TRBV20-1	TRBJ2-3	many	NA
TGTGCCAGCAGCTCTCCCGACAGTCCTTACAATGAGCAGTTCTTC	CASSSPDSPYNEQFF	TRBV5-6	TRBJ2-1	few	NA
TGTGCCAGCAGTGCCCTGGGATTAGGAGAGACCCAGTACTTC	CASSALGLGETQYF	TRBV6-1	TRBJ2-5	few	NA
TGTGCCAGCTCTGGGGAAACGCGCTACGAGCAGTACTTC	CASSGETRYEQYF	TRBV18	TRBJ2-7	few	NA
TGTGCCAGCAGTTCAACACAGGGGGCCACTGAAGCTTTCTTT	CASSSTQGATEAFF	TRBV12-3/TRBV12-4	TRBJ1-1	many	TRBD1
TGCGCCAGCAGATCAGGGTTCAATGAAAAACTGTTTTTT	CASRSGFNEKLFF	TRBV10-2	TRBJ1-4	few	NA
TGCGCCAGCGCCGAGTCTATGGGGATCAGGACTGAAGCTTTCTTT	CASAESMGIRTEAFF	TRBV4-3	TRBJ1-1	NA	NA
TGTGCCATCAGTGAGGATGCCTACGAGCAGTACTTC	CAISEDAYEQYF	TRBV10-3	TRBJ2-7	many	NA
TGCAGTGCTAGAGATCTTGAGGAACTCCTAAACAATGAGCAGTTCTTC	CSARDLEELLNNEQFF	TRBV20-1	TRBJ2-1	many	NA
TGTGCCAGCAGCGGGACTAGCGGAACCTACGAGCAGTACTTC	CASSGTSGTYEQYF	TRBV12-3/TRBV12-4	TRBJ2-7	NA	TRBD2
TGTGCCAGCAGCTTAGGGGCCTCAGAAAAACTGTTTTTT	CASSLGASEKLFF	TRBV7-3	TRBJ1-4	few	NA
TGCAGCGTTGAACAGGGGACAGGGGAGTGGGCCGCTGAAGCTTTCTTT	CSVEQGTGEWAAEAFF	TRBV29-1	TRBJ1-1	many	TRBD1
TGTGCCAGCAGTCGTGGGGCAGGGGGAAACACCATATATTTT	CASSRGAGGNTIYF	TRBV12-3/TRBV12-4	TRBJ1-3	NA	NA
TGTGCCAGCAGCTCCAGGCGGGAGAACACCGGGGAGCTGTTTTTT	CASSSRRENTGELFF	TRBV7-9	TRBJ2-2	few	NA
TGCAGCGTTGACGGGGGGGTCTACAATGAGCAGTTCTTC	CSVDGGVYNEQFF	TRBV29-1	TRBJ2-1	many	TRBD2
TGTGCCAGCAGCTTAGATATAGGGAGGCTCTCTGGCTACACCTTC	CASSLDIGRLSGYTF	TRBV7-2	TRBJ1-2	many	NA
TGCAGTGCTACACTCGCTGCCGACCAGGAGCAGTTCTTC	CSATLAADQEQFF	TRBV20-1	TRBJ2-1	many	NA
TGTGCCAGCGTTCAGGGGGACACTGAAGCTTTCTTT	CASVQGDTEAFF	TRBV6-5	TRBJ1-1	many	TRBD1
TGTGCCAGCAGTTCCAGTTCCCCCGACCGAGCTTTCTTT	CASSSSSPDRAFF	TRBV12-3/TRBV12-4	TRBJ1-1	many	NA
TGCAGTGCCGAGGAGGGGGCCCAATACAATCAGCCCCAGCATTTT	CSAEEGAQYNQPQHF	TRBV20-1	TRBJ1-5	many	TRBD1
TGTGCCAGCAGTTCGGTTGTGGGAGCTAATGAAAAACTGTTTTTT	CASSSVVGANEKLFF	TRBV6-5	TRBJ1-4	NA	NA
TGTGCCAGCAGTTCGTACGGGGGGCGAGAGACCCAGTACTTC	CASSSYGGRETQYF	TRBV12-3/TRBV12-4	TRBJ2-5	NA	NA
TGCGCCAGCAGCTTGGGAAACTCGGGTGAAAAACTGTTTTTT	CASSLGNSGEKLFF	TRBV5-1	TRBJ1-4	NA	NA
TGTGCCAGCAGCCGGGGGGCCCGGTACCAAGAGACCCAGTACTTC	CASSRGARYQETQYF	TRBV6-1	TRBJ2-5	many	NA
TGCGCCAGCGGCCGGGACAGGATAAGCACAGATACGCAGTATTTT	CASGRDRISTDTQYF	TRBV4-3	TRBJ2-3	NA	TRBD1
TGTGCCAGCACCTCCGACGTACAGCCCCAGCATTTT	CASTSDVQPQHF	TRBV12-3/TRBV12-4	TRBJ1-5	many	NA
TGCAGTGCTAGAGTTATAGGGTATGGTAATTCACCCCTCCACTTT	CSARVIGYGNSPLHF	TRBV20-1	TRBJ1-6	many	NA
TGTGCCAGCAGCCGAGGGGATCCTCATGAAAAACTGTTTTTT	CASSRGDPHEKLFF	TRBV7-9	TRBJ1-4	NA	NA
TGCGCCAGCAGCCTGCGAGGGGCCGGGGAATCACCCCTCCACTTT	CASSLRGAGESPLHF	TRBV5-1	TRBJ1-6	many	NA
TGTGCCAGCAGGACAAGAGTGGAAACTGAAGCTTTCTTT	CASRTRVETEAFF	TRBV7-9	TRBJ1-1	NA	NA
TGTGCCAGCAGTTCCCCCACACGTATGACAACCTACAATGAGCAGTTCTTC	CASSSPTRMTTYNEQFF	TRBV28	TRBJ2-1	NA	NA
TGTGCCAGCAGTATCAGGGGGCTGAATGCTGAAGCTTTCTTT	CASSIRGLNAEAFF	TRBV6-1	TRBJ1-1	NA	TRBD1
TGTGCCAGCAGCTCCCGCGCAGGGGGCAACTATGGCTACACCTTC	CASSSRAGGNYGYTF	TRBV7-2	TRBJ1-2	NA	TRBD1
TGTGCCAGCTCGGACTTCCTGAACACTGAAGCTTTCTTT	CASSDFLNTEAFF	TRBV12-3/TRBV12-4	TRBJ1-1	many	NA
TGTGCCAGCAGCTTAGGAGGGAAGAAGGAAAAACTGTTTTTT	CASSLGGKKEKLFF	TRBV7-9	TRBJ1-4	NA	NA